The 6 T cell receptor delta chains in this list originate from one sample, sequenced in a study of Vδ1+ human thymocytes. General study results and limits: In the thymus, TRG and TRD repertoires looked highly polyclonal with Gaussian CDR3 lengths.

Their recognized antigens are unknown. RNA was extracted from the cells and then reverse transcribed. CDR3 amplicons came from multiplex PCR with pooled V-gene forward and constant-region reverse primers. With CATT, TCRdb re-called clones from the multiplex PCR reads. The sample comprises about 54,000 delta-chain clones, about 16% of which are singletons, and roughly 0.5% rests with the top ten. The sample comprised Vdelta1+ gamma-delta thymocytes from the thymus. Specified subset: FACS-sorted CD3+ TCRalphabeta- TCRVdelta1+ TCRVdelta2- thymocytes. The receptors come from a boy younger than two who had congenital heart surgery.

The chain joins TRDV1 to TRDJ1, with D unclear. With 2 bases removed from V and 0 bases from J, the gap between germline ends came to 10 bases. CDR1 TSWWSYY and CDR2 QGS come from the germline V gene. This CDR3 comprises 15 residues. Here the CDR3 reads CALGEYPGYTDKLIF. The CDR3 nucleotides are TGTGCTCTTGGGGAATATCCCGGGTACACCGATAAACTCATCTTT.

This clone was seen a handful of times. The genes are TRDV1 and TRDJ1; TRDD3 matches 9 bases. From germline, CDR1 is TSWWSYY and CDR2 QGS. The CDR3 is 16 amino acids. J was trimmed by 10 bases and V by 2 bases; bases with no gene match: 14. CDR3 in DNA: TGTGCTCTTGGGGAAGCCTGTGTACTGGGGGAAGGTAGACTCATCTTT. Translation: CALGEACVLGEGRLIF.

The chain has TRDV1 and TRDJ1; perhaps TRDD3 as D (6 bases). The V gene's germline CDR1 is TSWWSYY and CDR2 QGS. This CDR3 contains 19 residues. V was cut by 4 bases and J by 0 bases, with 24 bases left in between. CDR3 amino acids: CALGARGIGGQRYTDKLIF. The CDR3 DNA follows: TGTGCTCTTGGGGCGCGAGGTATTGGGGGCCAAAGGTACACCGATAAACTCATCTTT.

Only a few counts were recorded for this clone. This chain uses TRDV1 with TRDJ1, with 8 nucleotides matching TRDD3. Trimming cost V 1 base and J 0 bases; bases outside gene matches: 28. Per germline, CDR1 TSWWSYY and CDR2 QGS. CDR3 length: 24 residues. The CDR3 DNA is TGTGCTCTTGGGGAACATTGGACCTACACCTTCTTACTGGGGGTCACCCGGTACACCGATAAACTCATCTTT. The encoded protein is CALGEHWTYTFLLGVTRYTDKLIF.

This clone showed up just a few times. The rearrangement links TRDV1 to TRDJ1; TRDD3 matches 10 bases. Trimming removed 2 bases from V and 0 bases from J; junction bases left unmatched: 30. This CDR3 contains 25 residues. Germline lookup yields CDR1 TSWWSYY and CDR2 QGS. CDR3 sequence (DNA): TGTGCTCTTGGGGAAATTAGAGTCTTACCTTGGGGGATACCACCCGACGTTCCCAACACCGATAAACTCATCTTT. This codes for CALGEIRVLPWGIPPDVPNTDKLIF.

The J gene is TRDJ1, the V gene TRDV1, with D possibly matching TRDD3 (6 bases). The germline gives CDR1 TSWWSYY, CDR2 QGS. Trimming removed 2 bases from V and 1 base from J, with 20 bases in between. CDR3 size: 18 residues. Here the CDR3 reads CALGECLGLYHSTDKLIF. Here the CDR3 DNA reads TGTGCTCTTGGGGAATGTCTGGGGCTTTATCATTCCACCGATAAACTCATCTTT.